Listed here are 29 T cell receptor beta chains from one sample, sequenced in a study of T cell changes during pregnancy in multiple sclerosis. Libraries were prepared by immunoSEQ multiplex PCR; TCRdb keeps only in-frame clonotypes and omits some of them. The sample holds about 43,000 clones, roughly 91% seen once. The specimen was PBMCs (not recorded whether the cells were cultured). The receptors shown here come from a female donor with multiple sclerosis, enrolled in a pregnancy study.

This clone was picked up one time. The V and J genes are TRBV25-1 and TRBJ2-5; 9 bases fit TRBD2. With 4 bases clipped from V and 1 base from J, the junction kept 10 bases outside the gene matches. The CDR3 runs 17 residues. Germline loops: CDR1 MGHDK, CDR2 SYGVNS. For the CDR3, the DNA is TGTGCCAGCAGTGGAATCGCTTGGACTAGCGCCCAAGAGACCCAGTACTTC. This gives the protein CASSGIAWTSAQETQYF.

The rearrangement links TRBV7-9 to TRBJ2-3; D is undetermined. This CDR3 contains 15 residues. The germline V gene encodes CDR1 SEHNR and CDR2 FQNEAQ (reference sequence). V lost 1 base, J lost 2 bases, and 10 bases lay in between. The CDR3 DNA reads TGTGCCAGCAGCTTAGTCGGGTGGCCCACAGATACGCAGTATTTT. It encodes CASSLVGWPTDTQYF. Full variable domain (remainder filled in from reference TRBV7-9 and TRBJ2-3): DTGVSQNPRHKITKRGQNVTFRCDPISEHNRLYWYRQTLGQGPEFLTYFQNEAQLEKSRLLSDRFSAERPKGSFSTLEIQRTEQGDSAMYLCASSLVGWPTDTQYFGPGTRLTVL.

Notes on this clone: At one boundary the junction diverges from the germline segment, which might be a read error. J is TRBJ2-5 and V is TRBV6-6; 10 bases match TRBD2. Germline values: CDR1 MNHNY, CDR2 SVGAGI (reference sequence). The CDR3 is 14 amino acids. The CDR3 spells CASKLAGVFGGLDF. The CDR3 coding sequence is TGTGCCAGCAAGCTAGCGGGAGTGTTTGGTGGGCTGGACTTC.

The V gene is TRBV27, the J gene TRBJ2-7; D is perhaps TRBD1 (6 bases). Germline lookup yields CDR1 MNHEY and CDR2 SMNVEV (reference sequence). The CDR3 is 16 amino acids. Trimming left V 6 bases short and J 3 bases short, with 21 bases between. The CDR3 coding sequence is TGTGCCAGCAGCAGGGGTACTCTAATGGAGATCTACGAGCAGTACTTC. Amino acids: CASSRGTLMEIYEQYF.

The chain's CDR3 is CASSLISGGANQPQHF. Written as DNA, the CDR3 is TGTGCCAGCAGCTTAATATCTGGTGGGGCAAATCAGCCCCAGCATTTT. The rearrangement uses TRBV11-2 and TRBJ1-5; a weak D match, TRBD1 (5 bases). CDR3 length: 16 residues. The ends were cut back, 2 bases at V and 4 bases at J, with 15 bases in the middle. The germline CDR1 and CDR2 sequences are SGHAT and FQNNGV.

J is TRBJ2-3 and V is TRBV25-1; D is uncertain. The CDR3 is 11 residues long. Germline-derived CDR1 and CDR2 are MGHDK and SYGVNS. V was trimmed by 4 bases and J by 5 bases, leaving 4 bases between them. The CDR3 spells CASSVGDTQYF. CDR3 coding DNA: TGTGCCAGCAGTGTTGGAGATACGCAGTATTTT.

This clone has just a few counts. The rearrangement uses TRBV4-3 and TRBJ2-3, with 10 bases matching TRBD2. Germline V gene lookup returns CDR1 LGHNA and CDR2 YSLEER. The CDR3 covers 16 residues. V lost 4 bases, J lost 3 bases, and 7 bases stayed unmatched. The CDR3 region is CASSRDTSGATDTQYF. CDR3 bases: TGCGCCAGCAGCCGAGATACTAGCGGGGCTACAGATACGCAGTATTTT.

As concerns this clone: Other DNA sequences within the sample encode an identical CDR3. V usage is TRBV2 and J usage is TRBJ2-1; D not certain. The CDR3 runs to 14 residues. The germline V gene has CDR1 SNHLY and CDR2 FYNNEI. The ends were cut back, 5 bases at V and 0 bases at J, with 8 bases in the middle. CDR3 nucleotides: TGTGCCAGCAGTTGGCGCTCCTCCTACAATGAGCAGTTCTTC. Amino acid sequence: CASSWRSSYNEQFF.

V and J are TRBV5-1 and TRBJ2-5; 8 bases fit TRBD1. Germline CDR1 and CDR2: SGHRS and YFSETQ. Trimming at V came to 2 bases and at J to 1 base, leaving 4 bases not matched to a gene. The CDR3 is 15 residues long. CDR3 in amino acids: CASSFWDRSQETQYF. CDR3 coding DNA: TGCGCCAGCAGCTTCTGGGACAGGTCCCAAGAGACCCAGTACTTC. The full variable domain, completed using reference TRBV5-1 and TRBJ2-5, is KAGVTQTPRYLIKTRGQQVTLSCSPISGHRSVSWYQQTPGQGLQFLFEYFSETQRNKGNFPGRFSGRQFSNSRSEMNVSTLELGDSALYLCASSFWDRSQETQYFGPGTRLLVL.

This chain joins TRBV7-2 and TRBJ2-5, with D perhaps matching TRBD2 (5 bases). Germline V CDR1 and CDR2: SGHTA, FQGNSA. The CDR3 has 19 residues. Trimming stripped 1 base from V and 5 bases from J, with 26 bases between. CDR3 protein: CASSLGLGIRVYAVETQYF. The CDR3 DNA follows: TGTGCCAGCAGCTTAGGGCTCGGGATCCGCGTTTACGCAGTGGAGACCCAGTACTTC. Using reference TRBV7-2 and TRBJ2-5 for the parts outside the CDR3, the full variable domain is GAGVSQSPSNKVTEKGKDVELRCDPISGHTALYWYRQSLGQGLEFLIYFQGNSAPDKSGLPSDRFSAERTGGSVSTLTIQRTQQEDSAVYLCASSLGLGIRVYAVETQYFGPGTRLLVL.

V gene TRBV13 combines with J gene TRBJ2-3, with D unresolved. CDR1 and CDR2 (germline): PRHDT, FYEKMQ (reference sequence). With 7 bases removed from V and 2 bases from J, the gap between germline ends came to 4 bases. This CDR3 has 11 amino acids. CDR3 DNA: TGTGCCAGCACAGACACAGATACGCAGTATTTT. It is translated as CASTDTDTQYF. The full variable domain, its missing parts supplied by reference TRBV13 and TRBJ2-3, is AAGVIQSPRHLIKEKRETATLKCYPIPRHDTVYWYQQGPGQDPQFLISFYEKMQSDKGSIPDRFSAQQFSDYHSELNMSSLELGDSALYFCASTDTDTQYFGPGTRLTVL.

V and J are TRBV28 and TRBJ2-1; tentative D call: TRBD2 (6 bases). This CDR3 spans 19 amino acids. V lost 2 bases to trimming and J lost 0 bases, with 20 bases between them. Germline CDR1 reads MDHEN; CDR2 reads SYDVKM. This chain's CDR3 is CASSLGLASRFSSYNEQFF. The CDR3 nucleotides read TGTGCCAGCAGTTTAGGTCTAGCGAGCCGCTTTAGCTCCTACAATGAGCAGTTCTTC.

V usage is TRBV5-6 and J usage is TRBJ2-7, with a weak D call TRBD1 (6 bases). In germline, CDR1 is SGHDT, CDR2 YYEEEE. The V and J ends lost 4 bases and 3 bases respectively, with 14 bases between them. The CDR3 consists of 14 residues. The CDR3 sequence: CASSTVRGFYEQYF. The CDR3 DNA follows: TGTGCCAGCAGCACCGTTAGGGGGTTCTACGAGCAGTACTTC.

This chain joins TRBV30 and TRBJ2-3, with 11 bases that match TRBD1. The CDR3 is 14 amino acids. V shed 8 bases and J 5 bases; nucleotides not matched to a gene: 9. The V gene's germline CDR1 is GTSNPN and CDR2 SVGIG (reference sequence). The CDR3 reads CAGQGQGAGDTQYF. The CDR3 DNA reads TGTGCCGGCCAAGGACAGGGGGCTGGAGATACGCAGTATTTT.

The chain is built from TRBV11-2 and TRBJ1-2, with D possibly being TRBD1 (5 bases). The V gene's germline CDR1 is SGHAT and CDR2 FQNNGV. V was shortened by 3 bases and J by 2 bases, with 19 bases between the two germline ends. The CDR3 runs 17 residues. The CDR3 here is CASSFYRDGKGNYGYTF. The CDR3 DNA is TGTGCCAGCAGCTTTTATCGGGACGGCAAAGGGAACTATGGCTACACCTTC.

This clone turned up a few times. V and J are TRBV6-5 and TRBJ1-5; D uncertain. Germline V gives CDR1 MNHEY, CDR2 SVGAGI. This CDR3 has 13 amino acids. Deletions cut 0 bases from V and 5 bases from J, with 5 bases between. The CDR3 here is CASSYSSYQPQHF. In nucleotides, the CDR3 is TGTGCCAGCAGTTACTCGTCCTATCAGCCCCAGCATTTT.

This chain uses TRBV5-4 with TRBJ1-5, with a tentative D call TRBD1 (6 bases). V gave up 4 bases and J gave up 3 bases, with 20 bases separating them. In germline, CDR1 is SGHNT, CDR2 YYREEE (reference sequence). The CDR3 has 17 residues. The CDR3 DNA follows: TGTGCCAGCAGCACCCGGTGGTCAGGGGACACCAATCAGCCCCAGCATTTT. Translated, it gives CASSTRWSGDTNQPQHF.

The J gene is TRBJ2-3, the V gene TRBV28; D unclear. V lost 3 bases to trimming and J lost 5 bases, with 15 bases between them. The CDR3 is 15 residues long. Looked up from germline, CDR1 is MDHEN and CDR2 is SYDVKM. The CDR3: CASSLGGGRRDTQYF. The CDR3 DNA follows: TGTGCCAGCAGTTTGGGCGGCGGTAGAAGAGATACGCAGTATTTT.

DNA for the CDR3: TGTGCCAGCAGCTTATGCCCCAACGACAGGGGGGATACTGAAAAACTGTTTTTT. This codes for CASSLCPNDRGDTEKLFF. The chain joins TRBV11-3 to TRBJ1-4; 9 nucleotides agree with TRBD1. The CDR3 totals 18 residues. The junction had 14 bases not matched to a gene; V was cut back by 2 bases and J by 7 bases. From germline, CDR1 is SGHNT and CDR2 YENEEA.

The rearrangement uses TRBV30 and TRBJ2-7; tentative D call: TRBD1 (5 bases). CDR1 and CDR2 from the germline V gene are GTSNPN and SVGIG (reference sequence). This CDR3 region has 12 residues. V lost 1 base to trimming and J lost 3 bases, with 7 bases between them. CDR3 in DNA: TGTGCCTGGAGTGGGGGCCTCTACGAGCAGTACTTC. Translation: CAWSGGLYEQYF.

The V and J genes are TRBV7-2 and TRBJ2-1; TRBD2 might be the D (5 bases). CDR1 is SGHTA and CDR2 is FQGNSA in the germline V gene. Trimming cost V 2 bases and J 0 bases, with 14 bases left between them. The CDR3 consists of 17 residues. This chain's CDR3 is CASSLFGGWSSYNEQFF. CDR3 coding DNA: TGTGCCAGCAGCTTATTCGGCGGGTGGAGCTCCTACAATGAGCAGTTCTTC. Variable domain in full (rest from reference TRBV7-2 and TRBJ2-1): GAGVSQSPSNKVTEKGKDVELRCDPISGHTALYWYRQSLGQGLEFLIYFQGNSAPDKSGLPSDRFSAERTGGSVSTLTIQRTQQEDSAVYLCASSLFGGWSSYNEQFFGPGTRLTVL.

J is TRBJ2-3 and V is TRBV28; the match to TRBD2 covers 10 bases. The CDR3 length is 16 residues. Germline V gene data show CDR1 as MDHEN and CDR2 as SYDVKM. The J segment lost 6 bases and the V segment lost 8 bases, leaving 14 bases of the junction unmatched. The CDR3 DNA is TGTGCCAGCGGTGATTTGTCTAGCGGGGGAGGGGATACGCAGTATTTT. It codes for CASGDLSSGGGDTQYF.

The chain recombines TRBV19 with TRBJ1-2; 11 bases agree with TRBD1. Germline CDR1 is LNHDA and CDR2 is SQIVND (reference sequence). The V segment lost 6 bases and the J segment 6 bases; nucleotides outside the gene matches: 3. This CDR3 contains 13 residues. The CDR3 is CASRDRGRDGYTF. The CDR3 nucleotides are TGTGCCAGTAGGGACAGGGGGCGCGATGGCTACACCTTC.

The rearrangement joins TRBV4-2 to TRBJ2-5; TRBD2 agrees at 9 bases. The CDR3 covers 17 residues. The V gene end was trimmed by 0 bases and the J gene end by 0 bases; junction bases not matched to a gene: 5. Germline CDR1 and CDR2: LGHNA and YNFKEQ. The CDR3 here is CASSQDWSSGNQETQYF. As DNA, the CDR3 is TGTGCCAGCAGCCAAGATTGGTCTAGCGGGAACCAAGAGACCCAGTACTTC.

The CDR3 sequence is CASSAWTESVSEQYF. The CDR3 DNA reads as TGCGCCAGCAGCGCCTGGACAGAGTCAGTCTCCGAGCAGTACTTC. The chain has TRBV5-1 and TRBJ2-7; D may be TRBD1 (6 bases). V gave up 4 bases and J gave up 6 bases, with 20 bases separating them. CDR1 is SGHRS, CDR2 YFSETQ, per germline. The CDR3 length is 15 residues.

The rearrangement joins TRBV7-2 to TRBJ2-1, with 9 bases matching TRBD2. J was trimmed by 8 bases and V by 5 bases; bases with no gene match: 7. From germline, CDR1 is SGHTA and CDR2 FQGNSA. The CDR3 is 14 residues long. The CDR3, as DNA: TGTGCCAGCAGCCCAGGACTAGCGAGCGATGAGCAGTTCTTC. Protein sequence: CASSPGLASDEQFF. The variable domain in full, completed from reference TRBV7-2 and TRBJ2-1, reads GAGVSQSPSNKVTEKGKDVELRCDPISGHTALYWYRQSLGQGLEFLIYFQGNSAPDKSGLPSDRFSAERTGGSVSTLTIQRTQQEDSAVYLCASSPGLASDEQFFGPGTRLTVL.

On this clone itself: One end of the junction varies from germline; a read error may be responsible. The gene calls are TRBV7-9 and TRBJ1-1, with TRBD1 matching over 9 bases. This CDR3 spans 16 amino acids. Germline V gene lookup returns CDR1 SEHNR and CDR2 FQNEAQ (reference sequence). The DNA of the CDR3 is TGTGCCAGCAGCTCAACTACACAGGGGGCGAACGCTGAAGCTTTCTTT. Translated, it gives CASSSTTQGANAEAFF.

This chain connects TRBV6-5 to TRBJ1-3, with D unclear. Germline loops: CDR1 MNHEY, CDR2 SVGAGI. The CDR3 sequence is 15 residues long. V lost 4 bases to trimming and J lost 0 bases, with 10 bases between them. DNA for the CDR3: TGTGCCAGCAGTTCCTCGGAGATCTCTGGAAACACCATATATTTT. The encoded protein is CASSSSEISGNTIYF.

The V call is TRBV28, the J call TRBJ1-4; D perhaps matches TRBD1 (5 bases). The CDR3 is made up of 16 amino acids. V shed 4 bases and J shed 0 bases, with 12 bases lying between them. Per the germline V gene, CDR1 is MDHEN and CDR2 is SYDVKM. CDR3 region: CASSSGHPATNEKLFF. CDR3 nucleotide sequence: TGTGCCAGCAGTTCTGGACACCCCGCAACTAATGAAAAACTGTTTTTT. Full variable domain (rest looked up from reference TRBV28 and TRBJ1-4): DVKVTQSSRYLVKRTGEKVFLECVQDMDHENMFWYRQDPGLGLRLIYFSYDVKMKEKGDIPEGYSVSREKKERFSLILESASTNQTSMYLCASSSGHPATNEKLFFGSGTQLSVL.